These T cell receptor beta chains were read from a single sample in a study of T cell responses to AZD1222 COVID-19 vaccine. Profiling relied on immunoSEQ multiplex PCR, and the TCRdb table lists in-frame clones only, not all of them. The sample carries fewer than 100,000 clones, roughly nine tenths recorded once. The sample consisted of peripheral blood, taken on day 0 of AZD1222 vaccination. These receptor sequences come from an adult in good health. Both conserved end residues are part of each CDR3. Fields, in order: V gene, D gene, J gene, clone size, CDR3 protein, CDR3 DNA. The D gene is left open where the match is weak. The size of a clone is reported for some rows only, either as once, few or many, or as a class for expanded clones.

TRBV9	.	TRBJ1-2	.	CASSVTDHYGYTF	TGTGCCAGCAGCGTCACAGACCACTATGGCTACACCTTC
TRBV30	.	TRBJ1-1	once	CAWSVLGYEAFF	TGTGCCTGGAGTGTATTAGGTTATGAAGCTTTCTTT
TRBV1	.	TRBJ2-3	.	CGAGGNIDTQYF	TGCGGGGCGGGGGGGAATATAGATACGCAGTATTTT
TRBV5-1	.	TRBJ2-7	.	CASSLAGGEYSYEQYF	TGCGCCAGCAGCTTGGCCGGGGGCGAATACTCCTACGAGCAGTACTTC
TRBV7-9	.	TRBJ2-1	.	CASSLASYNEQFF	TGTGCCAGCAGCTTAGCAAGTTACAATGAGCAGTTCTTC
TRBV19	.	TRBJ1-6	.	CASSLEGLYSPLHF	TGTGCCAGTAGTCTGGAGGGTCTGTACTCACCCCTCCACTTT
TRBV11-2	TRBD1	TRBJ2-7	.	CASRGQGAWEQYF	TGTGCCAGCAGGGGACAGGGGGCTTGGGAGCAGTACTTC
TRBV3-1/TRBV3-2	.	TRBJ1-5	.	CASSRRSGSNQPQHF	TGTGCCAGCAGCCGACGGTCTGGGAGCAATCAGCCCCAGCATTTT
TRBV4-1	.	TRBJ2-7	.	CASSQDPGRRISTYEQYF	TGCGCCAGCAGCCAAGATCCGGGTCGGAGGATATCAACCTACGAGCAGTACTTC
TRBV7-9	.	TRBJ1-1	.	CASSLGLTGNTEAFF	TGTGCCAGCAGCTTAGGGTTGACGGGGAACACTGAAGCTTTCTTT
TRBV5-3	.	TRBJ1-2	.	CARSPLADNYGYTF	TGTGCCAGAAGCCCACTCGCAGACAACTATGGCTACACCTTC
TRBV12-3/TRBV12-4	.	TRBJ1-2	.	CASGGRYYGYTF	TGTGCCAGCGGTGGACGGTACTATGGCTACACCTTC
TRBV29-1	.	TRBJ2-7	.	CSVTASGAAGEQYF	TGCAGCGTTACTGCCTCTGGGGCTGCGGGCGAGCAGTACTTC
TRBV19	.	TRBJ1-5	.	CASSIHRVGNQPQHF	TGTGCCAGTAGTATACACAGGGTGGGCAATCAGCCCCAGCATTTT
TRBV29-1	.	TRBJ2-3	.	CSAGLLTDTQYF	TGCAGCGCGGGACTTCTCACAGATACGCAGTATTTT
TRBV10-1	TRBD1	TRBJ1-1	.	CARYLDRGRFEDTEAFF	TGCGCCAGGTACCTCGACAGGGGGCGATTTGAGGACACTGAAGCTTTCTTT
TRBV29-1	TRBD1	TRBJ1-2	.	CSGTGSGGYTF	TGCAGCGGGACAGGTTCGGGTGGCTACACCTTC
TRBV7-6	.	TRBJ2-7	.	CASSPGGGGTSYEQYF	TGTGCCAGCAGCCCAGGTGGGGGCGGGACCTCCTACGAGCAGTACTTC
TRBV7-2	.	TRBJ2-4	.	CASSWTEEGIQYF	TGTGCCAGCAGCTGGACCGAGGAAGGCATTCAGTACTTC
TRBV7-2	TRBD2	TRBJ2-3	.	CASSLRLAGRTDTQYF	TGTGCCAGCAGCTTAAGGCTAGCGGGACGAACAGATACGCAGTATTTT
TRBV7-9	.	TRBJ1-2	.	CASSLALQINYGYTF	TGTGCCAGCAGCTTAGCACTACAGATTAACTATGGCTACACCTTC
TRBV6-4	.	TRBJ2-7	medium-sized	CASSDRSYEQYF	TGTGCCAGCAGTGACAGATCCTACGAGCAGTACTTC
TRBV11-3	.	TRBJ2-2	.	CASRNPRGELFF	TGTGCCAGCAGAAACCCTCGTGGGGAGCTGTTTTTT
TRBV6-4	.	TRBJ2-1	.	CASSDSVGGYNEQFF	TGTGCCAGCAGTGACTCGGTGGGGGGATACAATGAGCAGTTCTTC
TRBV2	.	TRBJ1-5	.	CASRVQMNQPQHF	TGTGCCAGCAGGGTCCAGATGAATCAGCCCCAGCATTTT
TRBV19	.	TRBJ1-1	once	CASSVTENTEAFF	TGTGCCAGTAGTGTGACAGAGAACACTGAAGCTTTCTTT
TRBV27	.	TRBJ2-3	.	CASSPAVASSPDTQYF	TGTGCCAGCAGCCCCGCGGTAGCTTCGTCCCCAGATACGCAGTATTTT
TRBV19	TRBD2	TRBJ2-3	.	CASSTLRLSGLAGLTDTQYF	TGTGCCAGTAGTACTCTACGGTTATCGGGACTAGCGGGACTCACAGATACGCAGTATTTT